The next 17 T cell receptor beta chains were all read from a single sample in a study of cytomegalovirus exposure and HLA in healthy donors. Assay: immunoSEQ multiplex PCR; the TCRdb copy retains only in-frame clones and omits some. The sample carries 35,000 to 50,000 clones, approximately 94% recorded once. The sample was PBMCs. The origin of the receptors is a woman between 18 and 30 years old in good health and CMV-seronegative.

V gene TRBV28 combines with J gene TRBJ1-4; TRBD1 aligns across 9 bases. The ends lost 8 bases at V and 0 bases at J; junction bases unmatched: 4. The CDR3 is 15 residues long. Looked up from germline, CDR1 is MDHEN and CDR2 is SYDVKM. The CDR3 DNA reads TGTGCCAGCGTCTGGACAGGGGCAACTAATGAAAAACTGTTTTTT. It translates to CASVWTGATNEKLFF.

CDR3: CASSLLAGGHGNEQFF. In DNA, the CDR3 is TGTGCCAGCAGCCTACTAGCGGGGGGGCATGGTAATGAGCAGTTCTTC. V is TRBV7-9 and J is TRBJ2-1, with TRBD2 matching over 13 bases. Germline V gives CDR1 SEHNR, CDR2 FQNEAQ (reference sequence). V lost 5 bases to trimming and J lost 7 bases; unmatched junction nucleotides: 8. CDR3 size: 16 residues.

The chain is built from TRBV6-1 and TRBJ2-3; no definite D call. The CDR3 sequence is 15 residues long. The germline V and J ends were trimmed by 6 bases and 4 bases, with 17 bases remaining between them. The V gene's germline CDR1 is MNHNS and CDR2 SASEGT. The chain's CDR3 is CASRNSWYRADTQYF. CDR3 bases: TGTGCCAGCAGAAATTCATGGTATCGGGCAGATACGCAGTATTTT.

The chain links TRBV5-1 to TRBJ2-3, with 13 bases that match TRBD2. V trimming: 3 bases; J trimming: 2 bases; junction bases outside the gene matches: 6. Germline V gene sequence: CDR1 SGHRS, CDR2 YFSETQ. This CDR3 contains 17 residues. The chain's CDR3 is CASSSSTSGGPTDTQYF. The CDR3 region has the DNA TGCGCCAGCAGCTCCTCGACTAGCGGGGGGCCCACAGATACGCAGTATTTT.

The V gene is TRBV9, the J gene TRBJ1-1; 9 bases are a match to TRBD1. CDR1 is SGDLS and CDR2 is YYNGEE in the germline V gene. V lost 4 bases to trimming and J lost 6 bases; unmatched junction nucleotides: 4. This CDR3 is 13 amino acids long. This chain's CDR3 is CASSFTGGPEAFF. As DNA, the CDR3 is TGTGCCAGCAGCTTCACAGGGGGCCCTGAAGCTTTCTTT.

This chain links TRBV5-6 with TRBJ2-1; D is undetermined. CDR1 and CDR2 from the germline V gene are SGHDT and YYEEEE. The CDR3 runs to 15 residues. V was pared by 4 bases and J by 4 bases, with 15 bases between. CDR3 sequence reads: CASSLLTRQYNEQFF. The DNA of the CDR3 is TGTGCCAGCAGCCTGCTAACACGACAATACAATGAGCAGTTCTTC.

The table lists this clone with a few counts. The chain carries TRBV28 and TRBJ2-7; 10 bases match TRBD1. Germline V gene data show CDR1 as MDHEN and CDR2 as SYDVKM. V was clipped by 5 bases and J by 1 base; unmatched bases: 5. The CDR3 extends over 15 amino acids. This CDR3 is CASSIGTGESYEQYF. CDR3 in DNA: TGTGCCAGCAGTATTGGGACAGGGGAGTCCTACGAGCAGTACTTC.

V usage is TRBV5-1 and J usage is TRBJ2-1, with a weak D call TRBD1 (5 bases). This CDR3 spans 12 amino acids. In germline, CDR1 is SGHRS, CDR2 YFSETQ. With 0 bases removed from V and 7 bases from J, the gap between germline ends came to 5 bases. The CDR3 coding sequence is TGCGCCAGCAGCTTGGACAGGAATGAGCAGTTCTTC. This encodes CASSLDRNEQFF.

This chain uses TRBV19 with TRBJ1-6; D not certain. The CDR3 sequence is 16 residues long. The germline V and J ends were trimmed by 3 bases and 0 bases, with 9 bases remaining between them. Germline CDR1 is LNHDA and CDR2 is SQIVND (reference sequence). The CDR3 protein is CASSISVSSYNSPLHF. CDR3 nucleotide sequence: TGTGCCAGTAGTATTAGCGTCAGCTCCTATAATTCACCCCTCCACTTT.

The chain joins TRBV10-3 to TRBJ2-7, with D possibly being TRBD1 (6 bases). The CDR3 extends over 14 amino acids. With 2 bases removed from V and 5 bases from J, the gap between germline ends came to 13 bases. Germline V lookup: CDR1 ENHRY, CDR2 SYGVKD. The CDR3 DNA sequence: TGTGCCATCAGTGAGGGCAGGGGTACCCACGAGCAGTACTTC. Its protein is CAISEGRGTHEQYF.

The chain is built from TRBV7-9 and TRBJ1-5; D may be TRBD1 (5 bases). This CDR3 has 12 amino acids. Trimming stripped 7 bases from V and 10 bases from J, with 14 bases between. Germline lookup yields CDR1 SEHNR and CDR2 FQNEAQ (reference sequence). CDR3 coding DNA: TGTGCCAGCACCGACGACAGTTTCCCCCAGCATTTT. Its translation is CASTDDSFPQHF.

The chain has TRBV6-6 and TRBJ2-7; 10 nucleotides line up with TRBD2. In germline, CDR1 is MNHNY, CDR2 SVGAGI (reference sequence). V gave up 6 bases and J gave up 4 bases; unmatched junction bases: 6. The CDR3 sequence is 14 residues long. CDR3: CASSLSGGEYEQYF. Written as DNA, the CDR3 is TGTGCCAGCAGCCTAAGCGGGGGGGAGTACGAGCAGTACTTC.

This rearrangement joins TRBV27 to TRBJ2-1, with 11 bases matching TRBD2. The CDR3 sequence is 15 residues long. The V segment lost 2 bases and the J segment 10 bases; nucleotides outside the gene matches: 7. Germline V gene sequence: CDR1 MNHEY, CDR2 SMNVEV (reference sequence). The CDR3, as DNA: TGTGCCAGCAGTTTAGGGACTAGCGGAACAAGCGAGCAGTTCTTC. Protein sequence: CASSLGTSGTSEQFF.

The chain uses TRBV9 and TRBJ2-3; 9 bases line up with TRBD2. Germline CDR1 and CDR2: SGDLS and YYNGEE. CDR3 length equals 15 residues. The J segment lost 3 bases and the V segment lost 1 base, leaving 3 bases of the junction unmatched. This CDR3 is CASSVLAGITDTQYF. For the CDR3, the DNA is TGTGCCAGCAGCGTACTAGCGGGAATAACAGATACGCAGTATTTT.

The rearrangement links TRBV27 to TRBJ1-4; D may be TRBD1 (5 bases). Per the germline V gene, CDR1 is MNHEY and CDR2 is SMNVEV (reference sequence). The CDR3 has 13 amino acids. V lost 6 bases and J 4 bases, leaving 9 bases between the germline ends. The CDR3 region has the DNA TGTGCCAGCAGGGGGGGGGTTAATGAAAAACTGTTTTTT. Its translation: CASRGGVNEKLFF.

The rearrangement joins TRBV2 to TRBJ1-1; D might be TRBD1 (6 bases). CDR1 is SNHLY and CDR2 is FYNNEI in the germline V gene. Trimming took off 3 bases at V and 4 bases at J, with 12 bases between the two ends. CDR3 size: 14 residues. CDR3 sequence reads: CASSDLGGGTEAFF. The CDR3 nucleotides read TGTGCCAGCAGTGATCTAGGGGGGGGCACTGAAGCTTTCTTT.

The chain couples TRBV7-2 to TRBJ2-7; 7 bases are shared with TRBD1. CDR3 length: 13 amino acids. The germline gives CDR1 SGHTA, CDR2 FQGNSA. Trimming at V came to 5 bases and at J to 3 bases, leaving 4 bases not matched to a gene. CDR3 protein: CASSVDRDYEQYF. The CDR3 nucleotides read TGTGCCAGCAGCGTCGACAGGGACTACGAGCAGTACTTC.